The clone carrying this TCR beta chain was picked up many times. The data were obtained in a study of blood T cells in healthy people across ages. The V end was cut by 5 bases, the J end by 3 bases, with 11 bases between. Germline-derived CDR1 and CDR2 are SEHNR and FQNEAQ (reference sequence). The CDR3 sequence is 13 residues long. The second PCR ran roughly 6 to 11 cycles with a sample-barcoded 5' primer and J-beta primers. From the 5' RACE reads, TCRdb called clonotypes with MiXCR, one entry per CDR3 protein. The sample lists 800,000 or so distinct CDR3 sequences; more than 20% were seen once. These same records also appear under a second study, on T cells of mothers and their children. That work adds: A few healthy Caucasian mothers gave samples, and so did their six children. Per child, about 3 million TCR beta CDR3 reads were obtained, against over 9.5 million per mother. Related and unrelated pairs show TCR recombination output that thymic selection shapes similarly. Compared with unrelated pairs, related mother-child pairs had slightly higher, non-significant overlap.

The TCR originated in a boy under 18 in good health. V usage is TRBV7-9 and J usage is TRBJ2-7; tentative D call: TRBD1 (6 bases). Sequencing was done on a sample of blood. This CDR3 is CASSPPGDYEQYF. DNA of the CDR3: TGTGCCAGCAGCCCACCAGGGGACTACGAGCAGTACTTC.